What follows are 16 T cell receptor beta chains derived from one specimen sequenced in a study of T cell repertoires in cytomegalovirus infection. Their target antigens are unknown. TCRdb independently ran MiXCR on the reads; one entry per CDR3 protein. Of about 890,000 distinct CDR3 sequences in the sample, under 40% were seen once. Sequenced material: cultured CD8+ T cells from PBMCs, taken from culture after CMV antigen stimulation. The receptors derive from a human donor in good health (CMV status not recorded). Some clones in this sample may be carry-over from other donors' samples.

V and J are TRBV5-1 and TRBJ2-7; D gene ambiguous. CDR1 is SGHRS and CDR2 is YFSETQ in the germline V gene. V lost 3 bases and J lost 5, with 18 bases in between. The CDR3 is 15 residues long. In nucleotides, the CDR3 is TGCGCCAGCAGCTGGGCCCCCGGCCCCGCGGACGAGCAGTACTTC. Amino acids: CASSWAPGPADEQYF.

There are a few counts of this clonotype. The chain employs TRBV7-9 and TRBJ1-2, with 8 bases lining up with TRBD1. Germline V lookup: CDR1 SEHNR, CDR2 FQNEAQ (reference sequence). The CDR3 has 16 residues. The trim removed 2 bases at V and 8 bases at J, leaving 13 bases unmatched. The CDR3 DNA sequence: TGTGCCAGCAGCTTAAAGCAGGACAGGGATAAGTGGGGCTACACCTTC. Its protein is CASSLKQDRDKWGYTF.

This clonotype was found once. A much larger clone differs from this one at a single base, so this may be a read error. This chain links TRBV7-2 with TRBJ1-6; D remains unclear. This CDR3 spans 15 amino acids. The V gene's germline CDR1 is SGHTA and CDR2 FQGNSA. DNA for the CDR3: TGTGCCAGCAACTTAGTTGACTCCTATAATTCACCCCTCCACTTT. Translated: CASNLVDSYNSPLHF. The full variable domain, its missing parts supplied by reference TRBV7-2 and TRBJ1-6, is GAGVSQSPSNKVTEKGKDVELRCDPISGHTALYWYRQSLGQGLEFLIYFQGNSAPDKSGLPSDRFSAERTGGSVSTLTIQRTQQEDSAVYLCASNLVDSYNSPLHFGNGTRLTVT.

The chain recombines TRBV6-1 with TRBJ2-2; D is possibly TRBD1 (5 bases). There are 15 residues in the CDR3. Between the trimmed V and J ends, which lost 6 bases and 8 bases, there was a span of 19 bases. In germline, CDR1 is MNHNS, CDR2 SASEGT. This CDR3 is CASRGHETKRGELFF. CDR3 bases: TGTGCCAGCAGAGGACACGAGACGAAACGAGGGGAGCTGTTTTTT.

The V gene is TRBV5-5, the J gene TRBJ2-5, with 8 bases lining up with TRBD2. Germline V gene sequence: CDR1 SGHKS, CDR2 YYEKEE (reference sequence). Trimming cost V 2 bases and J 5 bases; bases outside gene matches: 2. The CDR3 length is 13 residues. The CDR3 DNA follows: TGTGCCAGCAGCTTTGAGCGGGGGGAGACCCAGTACTTC. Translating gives CASSFERGETQYF.

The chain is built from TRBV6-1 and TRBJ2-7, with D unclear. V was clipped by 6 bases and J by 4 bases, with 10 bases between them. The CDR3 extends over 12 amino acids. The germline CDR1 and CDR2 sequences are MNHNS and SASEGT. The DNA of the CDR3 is TGTGCCAGCAGATCCGATGGGTACGAGCAGTACTTC. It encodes CASRSDGYEQYF.

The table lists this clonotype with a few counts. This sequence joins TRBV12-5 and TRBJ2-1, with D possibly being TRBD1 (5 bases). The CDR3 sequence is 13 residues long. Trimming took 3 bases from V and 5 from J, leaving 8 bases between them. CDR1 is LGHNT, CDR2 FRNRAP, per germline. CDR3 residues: CASGFWGDNEQFF. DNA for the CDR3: TGTGCTAGTGGTTTCTGGGGCGACAATGAGCAGTTCTTC. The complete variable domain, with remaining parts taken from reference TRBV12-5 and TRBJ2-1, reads DARVTQTPRHKVTEMGQEVTMRCQPILGHNTVFWYRQTMMQGLELLAYFRNRAPLDDSGMPKDRFSAEMPDATLATLKIQPSEPRDSAVYFCASGFWGDNEQFFGPGTRLTVL.

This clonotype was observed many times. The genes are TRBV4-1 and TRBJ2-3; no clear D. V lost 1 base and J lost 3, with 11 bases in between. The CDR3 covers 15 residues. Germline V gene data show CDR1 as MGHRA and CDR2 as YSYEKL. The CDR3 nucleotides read TGCGCCAGCAGCCAAGTGATGGCGGTTACAGATACGCAGTATTTT. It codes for CASSQVMAVTDTQYF.

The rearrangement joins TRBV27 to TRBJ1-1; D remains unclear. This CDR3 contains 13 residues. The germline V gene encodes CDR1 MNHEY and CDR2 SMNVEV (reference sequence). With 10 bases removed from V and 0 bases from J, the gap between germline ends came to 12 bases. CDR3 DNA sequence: TGTGCCACGCAAGATGGGCTGAACACTGAAGCTTTCTTT. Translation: CATQDGLNTEAFF.

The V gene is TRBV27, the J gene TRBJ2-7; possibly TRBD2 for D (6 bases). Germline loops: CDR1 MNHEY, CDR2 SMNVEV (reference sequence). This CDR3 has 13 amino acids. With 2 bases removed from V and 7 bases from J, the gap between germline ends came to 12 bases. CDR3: CASSLNGAGEQYF. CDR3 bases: TGTGCCAGCAGTTTAAACGGGGCGGGGGAGCAGTACTTC.

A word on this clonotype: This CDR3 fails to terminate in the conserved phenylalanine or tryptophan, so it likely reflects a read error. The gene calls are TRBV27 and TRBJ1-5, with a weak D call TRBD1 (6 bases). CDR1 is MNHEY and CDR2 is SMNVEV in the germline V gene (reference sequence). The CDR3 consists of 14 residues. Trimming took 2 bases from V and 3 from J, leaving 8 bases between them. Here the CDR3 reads CASSLGGSNQPQHS. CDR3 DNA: TGTGCCAGCAGTTTAGGGGGCTCCAATCAGCCCCAGCATTCT.

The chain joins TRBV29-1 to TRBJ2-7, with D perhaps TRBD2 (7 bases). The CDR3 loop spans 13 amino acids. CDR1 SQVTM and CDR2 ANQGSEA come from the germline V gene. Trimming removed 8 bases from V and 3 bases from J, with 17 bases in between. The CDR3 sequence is CSTWAGDNYEQYF. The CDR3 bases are TGCAGCACATGGGCGGGGGACAACTACGAGCAGTACTTC.

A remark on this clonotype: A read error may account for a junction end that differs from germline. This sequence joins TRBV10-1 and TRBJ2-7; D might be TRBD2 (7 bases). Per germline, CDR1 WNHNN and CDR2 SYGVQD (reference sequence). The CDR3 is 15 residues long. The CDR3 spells CANSESGGGLSEQYF. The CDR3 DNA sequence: TGCGCCAACAGTGAAAGTGGCGGGGGCCTCTCCGAGCAGTACTTC.

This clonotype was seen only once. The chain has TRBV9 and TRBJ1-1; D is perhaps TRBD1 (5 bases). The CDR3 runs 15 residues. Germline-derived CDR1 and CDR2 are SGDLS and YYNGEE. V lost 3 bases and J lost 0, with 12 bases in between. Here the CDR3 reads CASSEAGTLNTEAFF. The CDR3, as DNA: TGTGCCAGCAGCGAGGCCGGGACCTTGAACACTGAAGCTTTCTTT.

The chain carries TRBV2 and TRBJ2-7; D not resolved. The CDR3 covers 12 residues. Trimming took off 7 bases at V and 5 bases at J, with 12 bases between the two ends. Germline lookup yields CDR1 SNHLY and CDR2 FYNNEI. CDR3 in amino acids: CASTPRVNEQYV. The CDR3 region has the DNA TGTGCCAGCACCCCAAGGGTTAACGAGCAGTACGTC.

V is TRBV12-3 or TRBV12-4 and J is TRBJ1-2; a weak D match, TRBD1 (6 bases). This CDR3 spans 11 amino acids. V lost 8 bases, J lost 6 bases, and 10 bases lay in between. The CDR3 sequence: CASPNRDGYTF. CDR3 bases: TGTGCCAGCCCAAACAGGGATGGCTACACCTTC.